This T cell receptor beta chain was documented in a study of control samples from healthy donors and cancer patients (dated by TCRdb to the early 2020s). The germline V gene encodes CDR1 SGHDT and CDR2 YYEEEE. The CDR3 runs 14 residues from the cysteine to the phenylalanine. Just CDR3 DNA is preserved here, 42 bases in frame from base 1. V and J lose 0 bases and 2 bases, and a span of 8 bases separates them. The library was obtained by the immunoSEQ multiplex PCR assay. The source is immuneACCESS, and TCRdb retained only in-frame sequences with V and J called. Part of the clones is not carried over; for the studies checked, unresolved V genes explain less than half of this, and the remainder is unexplained. The sample includes 70,000 or so clones, with around nine tenths observed a single time. The ten top clones hold about 19% of the sample. About this clone: No antigen is known for it. No much larger clonotype is one base removed from it; base qualities were not supplied.

Sequencing was carried out using PBMCs. The sequence was collected from a man in his sixties with lung cancer. The V and J segments used are TRBV5-6 and TRBJ1-2, and perhaps TRBD1 as D gene, on 5 matching bases. CDR3 reads: CASSLGRGNYGYTF. The nucleotides read TGTGCCAGCAGCTTGGGCCGGGGGAACTATGGCTACACCTTC. The CDR3 plus the reference TRBV5-6 and TRBJ1-2 genes for the other parts give the full variable domain: DAGVTQSPTHLIKTRGQQVTLRCSPKSGHDTVSWYQQALGQGPQFIFQYYEEEERQRGNFPDRFSGHQFPNYSSELNVNALLLGDSALYLCASSLGRGNYGYTFGSGTRLTVV.